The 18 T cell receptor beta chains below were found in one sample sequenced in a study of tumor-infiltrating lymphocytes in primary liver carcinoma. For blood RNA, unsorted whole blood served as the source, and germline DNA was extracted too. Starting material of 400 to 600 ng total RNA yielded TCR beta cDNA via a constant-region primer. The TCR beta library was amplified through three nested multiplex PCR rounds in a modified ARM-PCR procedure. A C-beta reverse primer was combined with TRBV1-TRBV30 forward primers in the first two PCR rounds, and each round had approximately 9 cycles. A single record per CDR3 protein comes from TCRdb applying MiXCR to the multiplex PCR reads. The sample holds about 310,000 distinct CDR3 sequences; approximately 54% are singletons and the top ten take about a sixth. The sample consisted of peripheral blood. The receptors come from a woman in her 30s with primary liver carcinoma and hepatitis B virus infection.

The chain's CDR3 is CASIPGPLDTQYF. The CDR3 DNA sequence: TGTGCCAGCATCCCTGGGCCTTTGGATACGCAGTATTTT. V usage is TRBV5-4 and J usage is TRBJ2-3; no definite D call. Germline V CDR1 and CDR2: SGHNT, YYREEE (reference sequence). V was trimmed by 6 bases and J by 6 bases, leaving 14 bases between them. The length of the CDR3 is 13 residues.

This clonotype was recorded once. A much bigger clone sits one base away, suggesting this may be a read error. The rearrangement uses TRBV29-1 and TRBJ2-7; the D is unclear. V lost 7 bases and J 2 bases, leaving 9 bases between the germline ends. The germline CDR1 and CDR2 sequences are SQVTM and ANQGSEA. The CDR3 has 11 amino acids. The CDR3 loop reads CSAEAAYEQYF. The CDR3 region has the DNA TGCAGCGCTGAGGCTGCCTACGAGCAGTACTTC.

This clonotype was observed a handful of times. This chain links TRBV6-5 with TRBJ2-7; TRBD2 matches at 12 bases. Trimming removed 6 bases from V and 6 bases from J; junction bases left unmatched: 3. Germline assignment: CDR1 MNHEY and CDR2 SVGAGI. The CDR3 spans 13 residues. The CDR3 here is CASRLGLAGEQYF. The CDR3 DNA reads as TGTGCCAGCAGATTGGGACTAGCGGGCGAGCAGTACTTC.

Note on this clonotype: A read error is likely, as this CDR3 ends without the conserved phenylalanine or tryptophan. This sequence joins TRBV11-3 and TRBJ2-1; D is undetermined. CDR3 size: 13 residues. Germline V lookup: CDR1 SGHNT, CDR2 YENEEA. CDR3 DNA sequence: TGTGGCAGCAGCCCATTCAACCACAATGAGCAGTTCATC. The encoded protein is CGSSPFNHNEQFI.

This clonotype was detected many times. CDR3 bases: TGTGCCACAAAAGGACCGAACACTGAAGCTTTCTTT. Amino acid sequence: CATKGPNTEAFF. The chain has TRBV6-2 or TRBV6-3 and TRBJ1-1, with D uncertain. The CDR3 covers 12 residues. The ends were cut back, 10 bases at V and 1 base at J, with 10 bases in the middle. Germline-derived CDR1 and CDR2 are MNHEY and SVGEGT.

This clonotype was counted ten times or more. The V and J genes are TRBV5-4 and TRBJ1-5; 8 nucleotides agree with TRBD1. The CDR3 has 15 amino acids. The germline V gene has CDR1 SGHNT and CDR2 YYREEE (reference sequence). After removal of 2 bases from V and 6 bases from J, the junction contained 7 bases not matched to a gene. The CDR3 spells CASSFGGQGGQPQHF. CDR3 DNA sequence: TGTGCCAGCAGCTTTGGTGGACAGGGTGGTCAGCCCCAGCATTTT.

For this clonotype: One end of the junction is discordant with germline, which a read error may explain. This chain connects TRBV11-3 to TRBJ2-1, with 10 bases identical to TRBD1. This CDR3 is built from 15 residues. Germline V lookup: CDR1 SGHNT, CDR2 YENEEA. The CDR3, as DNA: TGTGACAGCAACACTCTGACAGGGGGCAGGGGGGATCGGTTCTTC. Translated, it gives CDSNTLTGGRGDRFF.

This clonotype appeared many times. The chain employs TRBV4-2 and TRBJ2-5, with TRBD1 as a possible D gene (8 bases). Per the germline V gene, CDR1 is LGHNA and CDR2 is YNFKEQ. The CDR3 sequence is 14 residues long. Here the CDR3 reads CVTGGVGNQETQYF. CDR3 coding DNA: TGTGTCACAGGGGGGGTGGGGAACCAAGAGACCCAGTACTTC.

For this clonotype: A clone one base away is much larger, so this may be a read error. The CDR3 DNA is TGTGCCAGCAGTCAGCGTGAGGACGAGCAGTACTTC. This encodes CASSQREDEQYF. The genes are TRBV12-3 or TRBV12-4 and TRBJ2-7, with D uncertain. The CDR3 has 12 amino acids. Deletions cut 5 bases from V and 5 bases from J, with 10 bases between.

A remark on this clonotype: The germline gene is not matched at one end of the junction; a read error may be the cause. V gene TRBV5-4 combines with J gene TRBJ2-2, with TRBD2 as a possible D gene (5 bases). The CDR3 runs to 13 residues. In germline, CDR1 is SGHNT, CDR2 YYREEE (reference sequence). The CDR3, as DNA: TGTGTCAGCAGCGATGATCTGCCCGGGGAGCTGTTCTTT. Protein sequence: CVSSDDLPGELFF.

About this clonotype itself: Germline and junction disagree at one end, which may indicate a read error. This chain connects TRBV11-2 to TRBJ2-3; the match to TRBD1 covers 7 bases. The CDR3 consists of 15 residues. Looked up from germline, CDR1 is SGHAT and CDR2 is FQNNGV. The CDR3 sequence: CVSSPRQGGRDTQYF. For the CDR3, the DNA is TGTGTCAGCAGCCCAAGACAGGGCGGAAGGGATACTCAGTATTTT.

CDR3 protein: CASRGAGLAGGTLDTQYF. The CDR3 DNA sequence: TGTGCCAGCAGGGGGGCCGGACTAGCGGGAGGCACCCTAGATACGCAGTATTTT. The chain recombines TRBV4-2 with TRBJ2-3; 14 nucleotides line up with TRBD2. This CDR3 contains 18 residues. V gave up 6 bases and J gave up 5 bases; unmatched junction bases: 13. Germline CDR1 reads LGHNA; CDR2 reads YNFKEQ.

The CDR3 sequence: CASSEVSTAYEQYF. DNA of the CDR3: TGTGCCAGCAGTGAAGTTTCCACAGCCTACGAGCAGTACTTC. This chain joins TRBV6-1 and TRBJ2-7; unclear D gene. Trimming stripped 1 base from V and 2 bases from J, with 9 bases between. The germline V gene has CDR1 MNHNS and CDR2 SASEGT. There are 14 residues in the CDR3.

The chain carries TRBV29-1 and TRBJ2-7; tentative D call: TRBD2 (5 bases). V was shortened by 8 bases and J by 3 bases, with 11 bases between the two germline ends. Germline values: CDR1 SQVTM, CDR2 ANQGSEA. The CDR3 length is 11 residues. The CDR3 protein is CSTGTSYEQYF. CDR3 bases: TGCAGCACCGGAACTAGCTACGAGCAGTACTTC.

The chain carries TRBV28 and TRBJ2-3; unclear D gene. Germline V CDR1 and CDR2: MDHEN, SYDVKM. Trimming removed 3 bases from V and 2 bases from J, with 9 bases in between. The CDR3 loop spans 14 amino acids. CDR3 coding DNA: TGTGCCAGCAGTTTTCGGCGGTACACAGATACGCAGTATTTT. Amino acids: CASSFRRYTDTQYF. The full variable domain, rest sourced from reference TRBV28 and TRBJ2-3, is DVKVTQSSRYLVKRTGEKVFLECVQDMDHENMFWYRQDPGLGLRLIYFSYDVKMKEKGDIPEGYSVSREKKERFSLILESASTNQTSMYLCASSFRRYTDTQYFGPGTRLTVL.

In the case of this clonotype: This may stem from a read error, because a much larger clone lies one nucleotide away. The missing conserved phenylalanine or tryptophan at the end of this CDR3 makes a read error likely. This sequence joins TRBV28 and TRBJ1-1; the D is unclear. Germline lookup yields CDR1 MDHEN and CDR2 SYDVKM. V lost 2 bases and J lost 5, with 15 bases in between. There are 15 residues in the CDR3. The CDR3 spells CASSLPPGLGTEAFS. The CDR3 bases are TGTGCCAGCAGTTTACCCCCGGGGTTGGGAACTGAAGCTTTCTCT.

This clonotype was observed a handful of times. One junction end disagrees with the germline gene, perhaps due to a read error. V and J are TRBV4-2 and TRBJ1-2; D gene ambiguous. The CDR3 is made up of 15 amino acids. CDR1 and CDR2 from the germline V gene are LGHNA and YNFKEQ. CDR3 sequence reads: CASSQDAVRGRGHTF. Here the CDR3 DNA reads TGTGCCAGCAGCCAAGATGCGGTGCGCGGGCGTGGCCACACCTTC.

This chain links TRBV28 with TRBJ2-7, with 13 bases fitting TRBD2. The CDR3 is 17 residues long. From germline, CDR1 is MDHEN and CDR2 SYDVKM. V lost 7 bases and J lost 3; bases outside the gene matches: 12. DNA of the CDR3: TGTGCCAGCACCGCTCCCGGGACTAGCGGGGCGGGCTACGAGCAGTACTTC. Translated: CASTAPGTSGAGYEQYF.